This TCR beta chain was recorded in a study of shared clonotypes between healthy human individuals. About this clone itself: At the DNA level, this CDR3 is encoded by other sequences in the same sample as well.

The repertoire was sequenced with immunoSEQ multiplex PCR; TCRdb's copy has only in-frame clones and lacks some. The profile covers about 2 million clones, with 85% to 95% appearing a single time and 0.13% taken by the ten largest. The sequenced sample was naive CD4+ T cells sorted from blood. Subset given: CD45RA+ positively selected. The receptor comes from a man aged 18 to 35 in good health.

CDR3: CASSVGENTGELFF. The CDR3 nucleotides are TGTGCCAGCAGCGTAGGGGAAAACACCGGGGAGCTGTTTTTT. V is TRBV9 and J is TRBJ2-2; no definite D call. From germline, CDR1 is SGDLS and CDR2 YYNGEE. This CDR3 contains 14 residues. The V and J ends lost 0 bases and 2 bases respectively, with 5 bases between them. The entire variable domain, with the rest obtained from reference TRBV9 and TRBJ2-2, is as follows: DSGVTQTPKHLITATGQRVTLRCSPRSGDLSVYWYQQSLDQGLQFLIQYYNGEERAKGNILERFSAQQFPDLHSELNLSSLELGDSALYFCASSVGENTGELFFGEGSRLTVL.